This TCR beta chain was captured in a study of T cells in women clearing cervical HPV infection. Findings and caveats of the study: Associations may precede or follow infection; HPV-specific or memory T cells were not isolated. A classifier using richness and V gene abundances reached an AUC of approximately 0.8.

The V gene's germline CDR1 is GTSNPN and CDR2 SVGIG (reference sequence). The V and J ends lost 4 bases and 3 bases respectively, with 21 bases between them. This CDR3 has 16 amino acids. The method was immunoSEQ multiplex PCR; TCRdb's version includes in-frame clones alone and lacks a portion of them. This repertoire includes some 20,000 clones. As to this clone: The target antigen is unknown. The CDR3 is cut off 3 residues early in the read; its end comes from the germline J gene.

Sequences were obtained from blood buffy coat. J is TRBJ1-2 and V is TRBV30; the D is unclear. The clonotype was recovered from a woman aged 18-69 years with a cervical HPV16 infection that either progressed to CIN3+ or cleared (not recorded which). The sequenced part of the CDR3 DNA is TGTGCCTGGACCGTAGGGTCGGAGGGCTCGGACTATGGC. Protein sequence: CAWTVGSEGSDYG. In full, the CDR3 is CAWTVGSEGSDYGYTF.